The 18 T cell receptor beta chains presented below share a single source sample, sequenced in a study of shared clonotypes between healthy human individuals. Profiled with immunoSEQ multiplex PCR; TCRdb holds only in-frame clones, not every one. The table shows around 690,000 clones, with 80% to 95% occurring only once. Material: memory CD8+ T cells from PBMCs. Indicated subset: CD45RO+ cells pooled with CCR7-negative TemRA cells. These receptors all stem from a young man in good health. Some clones in this sample may be carry-over from other donors' samples.

The chain joins TRBV19 to TRBJ1-4; 7 nucleotides match TRBD1. Unmatched junction bases numbered 13, after V lost 4 bases and J lost 2 bases. This CDR3 has 18 amino acids. Germline loops: CDR1 LNHDA, CDR2 SQIVND (reference sequence). CDR3 nucleotide sequence: TGTGCCAGTAGTACCGGGACAGTTCGAGGGGGCACTAATGAAAAACTGTTTTTT. It yields the protein CASSTGTVRGGTNEKLFF.

V gene TRBV28 combines with J gene TRBJ1-2; D gene uncertain. Germline values: CDR1 MDHEN, CDR2 SYDVKM. V was shortened by 2 bases and J by 1 base, with 8 bases between the two germline ends. This CDR3 comprises 14 residues. This CDR3 is CASSLDNSNYGYTF. The CDR3 DNA sequence: TGTGCCAGCAGTTTAGACAACAGTAACTATGGCTACACCTTC.

As concerns this clone: Germline and junction disagree at one end, which may indicate a read error. The chain recombines TRBV4-2 with TRBJ2-2; D might be TRBD2 (6 bases). The CDR3 has 17 amino acids. Germline CDR1 is LGHNA and CDR2 is YNFKEQ. CDR3 sequence reads: CASTQDRVSGYTGELFF. In nucleotides, the CDR3 is TGTGCCAGCACCCAAGATCGAGTTAGCGGCTACACCGGGGAGCTGTTTTTT.

This clone is a singleton in its sample. The chain joins TRBV27 to TRBJ2-7; tentatively, D is TRBD2 (7 bases). Between the trimmed V and J ends, which lost 3 bases and 3 bases, there was a span of 15 bases. CDR1 and CDR2 from the germline V gene are MNHEY and SMNVEV (reference sequence). The CDR3 is 15 amino acids. CDR3: CASSLRGTPFYEQYF. Here the CDR3 DNA reads TGTGCCAGCAGTTTGCGGGGGACACCGTTCTACGAGCAGTACTTC.

This sequence joins TRBV10-1 and TRBJ2-1; D gene ambiguous. Trimming shortened V by 6 bases and J by 0 bases, and 12 bases separated the two germline ends. CDR1 WNHNN and CDR2 SYGVQD come from the germline V gene (reference sequence). The CDR3 loop spans 15 amino acids. The CDR3 DNA sequence: TGCGCCAGCAGCCCTTCCCCAGGCTCCTACAATGAGCAGTTCTTC. It codes for CASSPSPGSYNEQFF.

The CDR3, as DNA: TGTGCCATCAATGTGGGGGGCGCTTCCTACGAGCAGTACTTC. It encodes CAINVGGASYEQYF. The chain joins TRBV10-3 to TRBJ2-7; D tentatively reads TRBD1 or TRBD2 (6 bases each). Germline CDR1 is ENHRY and CDR2 is SYGVKD. The ends were cut back, 7 bases at V and 1 base at J, with 14 bases in the middle. The length of the CDR3 is 14 residues.

J is TRBJ1-1 and V is TRBV7-3; no definite D call. V lost 4 bases, J lost 1 base, and 7 bases lay in between. CDR1 and CDR2 (germline): SGHTA, FQGTGA. This CDR3 is 13 amino acids long. CDR3: CASSWAGNTEAFF. Written as DNA, the CDR3 is TGTGCCAGCAGCTGGGCAGGGAACACTGAAGCTTTCTTT.

This clone was seen a single time. The chain links TRBV28 to TRBJ2-7; no clear D. The CDR3 spans 15 residues. Between the trimmed V and J ends, which lost 7 bases and 6 bases, there was a span of 22 bases. Per the germline V gene, CDR1 is MDHEN and CDR2 is SYDVKM. CDR3 in amino acids: CASTPLDRTSSEQYF. CDR3 sequence (DNA): TGTGCCAGCACCCCCCTCGACCGAACCTCTTCCGAGCAGTACTTC. Full variable domain (remainder filled in from reference TRBV28 and TRBJ2-7): DVKVTQSSRYLVKRTGEKVFLECVQDMDHENMFWYRQDPGLGLRLIYFSYDVKMKEKGDIPEGYSVSREKKERFSLILESASTNQTSMYLCASTPLDRTSSEQYFGPGTRLTVT.

The chain carries TRBV6-1 and TRBJ2-1, with D unclear. Germline loops: CDR1 MNHNS, CDR2 SASEGT. The CDR3 runs to 11 residues. Deletions cut 6 bases from V and 7 bases from J, with 7 bases between. CDR3 in DNA: TGTGCCAGCAGCAACCCGAATGAGCAGTTCTTC. Amino acids: CASSNPNEQFF.

This chain joins TRBV19 and TRBJ1-5; D gene unclear. Germline CDR1 is LNHDA and CDR2 is SQIVND (reference sequence). The CDR3 consists of 12 residues. Trimming cost V 3 bases and J 4 bases, with 4 bases left between them. In DNA, the CDR3 is TGTGCCAGTAGTATTTGGAATCAGCCCCAGCATTTT. It yields the protein CASSIWNQPQHF.

The gene calls are TRBV7-8 and TRBJ2-7, with TRBD2 as a possible D gene (6 bases). V lost 4 bases, J lost 6 bases, and 31 bases lay in between. The CDR3 has 19 residues. The V gene's germline CDR1 is SGHVS and CDR2 FQNEAQ. The CDR3 is CASSSGSLTLTRPTSEQYF. The CDR3 DNA follows: TGTGCCAGCAGCTCCGGGAGTCTCACTCTGACTCGACCCACCTCCGAGCAGTACTTC.

The chain links TRBV28 to TRBJ1-5, with 8 bases identical to TRBD1. V was pared by 3 bases and J by 6 bases, with 4 bases of the junction left unmatched. The CDR3 contains 14 residues. Germline values: CDR1 MDHEN, CDR2 SYDVKM. The CDR3 loop reads CASSLSGGGQPQHF. The CDR3 bases are TGTGCCAGCAGTTTGTCAGGGGGCGGTCAGCCCCAGCATTTT.

The chain joins TRBV6-5 to TRBJ2-1, with D maybe TRBD1 (5 bases). Germline assignment: CDR1 MNHEY and CDR2 SVGAGI. The CDR3 has 15 amino acids. The V end was cut by 2 bases, the J end by 0 bases, with 8 bases between. The CDR3 DNA sequence: TGTGCCAGCAGTTACGGACAAAACTCCTACAATGAGCAGTTCTTC. Translated: CASSYGQNSYNEQFF.

Concerning this clone itself: A much larger clone is a single base away; this may be a read error. The chain uses TRBV6-9 and TRBJ1-4; D uncertain. The germline V gene has CDR1 MNHGY and CDR2 SVAAGI. Trimming shortened V by 6 bases and J by 0 bases, and 5 bases separated the two germline ends. CDR3 length: 13 amino acids. In nucleotides, the CDR3 is TGTGCCAGCAGCCCTGCAACTAATGAAAAACTGTTTTTT. This encodes CASSPATNEKLFF.

V usage is TRBV7-6 and J usage is TRBJ2-7; TRBD1 aligns across 9 bases. CDR3 size: 16 residues. The V segment lost 4 bases and the J segment 2 bases; nucleotides outside the gene matches: 9. Looked up from germline, CDR1 is SGHVS and CDR2 is FNYEAQ. Here the CDR3 DNA reads TGTGCCAGCAGCTCCCTAACGGGACAGGGTGCCTACGAGCAGTACTTC. Its translation: CASSSLTGQGAYEQYF.

The chain is built from TRBV5-1 and TRBJ2-7; unclear D gene. This CDR3 has 14 amino acids. V was clipped by 4 bases and J by 7 bases, with 18 bases between them. Germline V CDR1 and CDR2: SGHRS, YFSETQ. CDR3 residues: CASSPSWAPREQYF. The DNA of the CDR3 is TGCGCCAGCAGCCCGAGTTGGGCCCCAAGGGAGCAGTACTTC.

This sequence joins TRBV7-8 and TRBJ2-1, with TRBD2 matching 8 bases. The CDR3 consists of 17 residues. The ends lost 8 bases at V and 0 bases at J; junction bases unmatched: 12. Germline values: CDR1 SGHVS, CDR2 FQNEAQ. CDR3 amino acids: CASHPLELAGSYNEQFF. Here the CDR3 DNA reads TGTGCCAGCCATCCACTCGAGCTAGCGGGCTCCTACAATGAGCAGTTCTTC.

The chain combines TRBV29-1 with TRBJ1-2; the D is unclear. The CDR3 has 12 residues. Trimming took 5 bases from V and 4 from J, leaving 11 bases between them. The germline V gene has CDR1 SQVTM and CDR2 ANQGSEA. The CDR3 bases are TGCAGCGTTCCCCAGACGGGCTATGGCTACACCTTC. It yields the protein CSVPQTGYGYTF.